The 11 T cell receptor beta chains below were found in one sample sequenced in a study of human T cells and chemical hapten exposure (dated by TCRdb to the early 2020s). Library creation used RACE. The data were produced on a NextSeq 500. The raw public reads went through TCRdb reprocessing: fastp at Q25, MiXCR clone calling, in-frame beta chains kept. Identical CDR3 protein sequences are pooled into one entry, listed with their most common genes and DNA. The sample table records some 250,000 distinct CDR3 sequences; over 7.5% of these occur just once. Roughly 1.2% of the sample lies in the top ten. The time point label on this specimen signifies: pre-sensitization, week 0. The treatment or condition label on this specimen signifies: therapeutic diphenylcyclopropenone sensitization with weekly scalp DPC. The material sequenced was whole blood, taken in connection with sensitization to the hapten diphenylcyclopropenone (DPC). The origin of the receptors is a man aged 18 to 30 with alopecia areata. Some clones in this sample may be carry-over from other donors' samples.

This clonotype was seen a handful of times. The chain has TRBV18 and TRBJ2-7, with 13 bases aligning to TRBD2. Germline V gene data show CDR1 as KGHSH and CDR2 as LQKENI. This CDR3 comprises 15 residues. V lost 3 bases, J lost 7 bases, and 6 bases stayed unmatched. CDR3 region: CASSPGTSGEGEQYV. CDR3 sequence (DNA): TGTGCCAGCTCACCCGGGACTAGCGGGGAAGGGGAGCAGTACGTC.

This clonotype was seen repeatedly, ten times or more. The chain couples TRBV12-3 or TRBV12-4 to TRBJ1-4; TRBD1 might be the D (5 bases). The CDR3 is made up of 16 amino acids. Trimming removed 7 bases from V and 2 bases from J, with 17 bases in between. This chain's CDR3 is CASNAGTGATNEKLFF. The CDR3 bases are TGTGCCAGCAACGCCGGGACCGGTGCGACTAATGAAAAACTGTTTTTT.

In its sample, this clonotype was seen many times. The V and J genes are TRBV29-1 and TRBJ1-2, with D uncertain. V lost 1 base, J lost 3 bases, and 9 bases lay in between. The CDR3 has 13 residues. The germline gives CDR1 SQVTM, CDR2 ANQGSEA. CDR3 sequence: CSVEGDSYYGYTF. DNA of the CDR3: TGCAGCGTTGAAGGCGATTCCTACTATGGCTACACCTTC.

This chain joins TRBV14 and TRBJ1-1; no clear D gene. CDR1 is SGHDN and CDR2 is FVKESK in the germline V gene. Trimming stripped 4 bases from V and 0 bases from J, with 12 bases between. This CDR3 is built from 15 residues. The CDR3 here is CASSLRTVMNTEAFF. CDR3 nucleotide sequence: TGTGCCAGCAGCCTCCGGACGGTCATGAACACTGAAGCTTTCTTT.

This clonotype was seen a handful of times. The chain joins TRBV5-8 to TRBJ2-3; 7 nucleotides line up with TRBD1. V dropped 6 bases and J dropped 0; count of bases not matched to a gene: 7. This CDR3 region has 15 residues. CDR1 is SGHTS and CDR2 is YDEGEE in the germline V gene. The CDR3 loop is CASILTGISTDTQYF. The CDR3 DNA follows: TGTGCCAGCATCCTGACAGGGATAAGCACAGATACGCAGTATTTT.

This clonotype was found a few times. The chain couples TRBV5-8 to TRBJ1-2; no clear D gene. The CDR3 sequence is 16 residues long. Looked up from germline, CDR1 is SGHTS and CDR2 is YDEGEE. V was pared by 5 bases and J by 2 bases, with 19 bases between. CDR3 protein: CASRKPGGSRNYGYTF. In DNA, the CDR3 is TGTGCCAGCAGGAAACCCGGAGGGTCGCGGAACTATGGCTACACCTTC.

The CDR3 nucleotides read TGTGCCAGCAGCTTCGGACAGTATTATGGCTACACCTTC. Translation: CASSFGQYYGYTF. The rearrangement links TRBV7-2 to TRBJ1-2, with D possibly being TRBD1 (6 bases). V lost 3 bases and J 5 bases, leaving 10 bases between the germline ends. The CDR3 loop spans 13 amino acids. In germline, CDR1 is SGHTA, CDR2 FQGNSA.

The chain links TRBV27 to TRBJ2-2; D possibly corresponds to TRBD2 (6 bases). The CDR3 sequence is 14 residues long. V lost 4 bases, J lost 6 bases, and 12 bases lay in between. Germline CDR1 is MNHEY and CDR2 is SMNVEV (reference sequence). For the CDR3, the DNA is TGTGCCAGCAGTTACTTGGAGGGGTCCGGGGAGCTGTTTTTT. This encodes CASSYLEGSGELFF.

This sequence joins TRBV7-9 and TRBJ2-7; D unresolved. Germline-derived CDR1 and CDR2 are SEHNR and FQNEAQ (reference sequence). Trimming pared 1 base from V and 1 base from J, leaving 8 bases between. The CDR3 extends over 14 amino acids. The CDR3 coding sequence is TGTGCCAGCAGCTTAGTAACCGAGTCCTACGAGCAGTACGTC. Protein sequence: CASSLVTESYEQYV.

The rearrangement links TRBV7-2 to TRBJ1-1, with 8 positions matching TRBD1. CDR1 and CDR2 (germline): SGHTA, FQGNSA. This CDR3 region has 15 residues. Trimming at V came to 5 bases and at J to 2 bases, leaving 7 bases not matched to a gene. The CDR3 is CASSHGQGVNTEAFF. The CDR3, as DNA: TGTGCCAGCAGCCACGGACAGGGCGTCAACACTGAAGCTTTCTTT.

This clonotype was counted a few times. This chain uses TRBV10-3 with TRBJ2-3, with D perhaps assigned TRBD1 or TRBD2 (5 bases each). V was cut by 3 bases and J by 2 bases, with 15 bases left in between. The germline gives CDR1 ENHRY, CDR2 SYGVKD. CDR3 length equals 16 residues. The CDR3 loop is CAISDSGPLDTDTQYF. The CDR3 DNA reads TGTGCCATCAGTGATTCGGGACCCTTGGACACAGATACGCAGTATTTT.